Presented here are 7 T cell receptor beta chains from one specimen sequenced in a study of preoperative IRX-2 immunotherapy in early breast cancer. The protocol was immunoSEQ multiplex PCR, while the TCRdb copy is restricted to in-frame clones and leaves out a portion. The sample gives over 5,500 clones, about four fifths of which show up once; around 18% is in the top ten. Specified treatment: preoperative locoregional IRX-2 cytokine immunotherapy. The sample was tumor tissue, taken before IRX-2 immunotherapy. The receptors stem from a human donor with breast cancer.

V usage is TRBV30 and J usage is TRBJ1-6; no clear D gene. The V end lost 1 base, the J end lost 4 bases, and 8 bases lay between the germline ends. Germline V gene sequence: CDR1 GTSNPN, CDR2 SVGIG (reference sequence). The CDR3 totals 14 residues. In DNA form, the CDR3 reads TGTGCCTGGAGTGGGAGGCCTTATAATTCACCCCTCCACTTT. This sequence encodes CAWSGRPYNSPLHF.

This clone occurred once. J is TRBJ1-4 and V is TRBV19; no reliable D call. The CDR3 has 15 amino acids. V was trimmed by 5 bases and J by 8 bases, leaving 18 bases between them. Germline assignment: CDR1 LNHDA and CDR2 SQIVND (reference sequence). CDR3 protein: CASSPSGFPREKLFF. Here the CDR3 DNA reads TGTGCCAGTAGTCCCTCGGGCTTCCCCAGGGAAAAACTGTTTTTT.

The rearrangement links TRBV10-2 to TRBJ1-2; TRBD1 might be the D (5 bases). The CDR3 consists of 16 residues. V lost 3 bases and J 8 bases, leaving 22 bases between the germline ends. Germline-derived CDR1 and CDR2 are WSHSY and SAAADI. CDR3 sequence reads: CASSESFGGSRRGYTF. The CDR3 DNA reads as TGCGCCAGCAGTGAAAGTTTTGGGGGATCGCGGCGGGGCTACACCTTC.

The CDR3 sequence is CASRPTGQTYEQYF. The CDR3 DNA reads TGCGCCAGCAGACCCACGGGACAGACCTACGAGCAGTACTTC. The chain is built from TRBV5-1 and TRBJ2-7; 7 bases match TRBD1. Trimming cost V 5 bases and J 2 bases; bases outside gene matches: 7. The CDR3 covers 14 residues. The germline CDR1 and CDR2 sequences are SGHRS and YFSETQ.

The gene calls are TRBV19 and TRBJ2-4; TRBD2 matches 10 bases. The CDR3 has 17 amino acids. Germline V gene lookup returns CDR1 LNHDA and CDR2 SQIVND (reference sequence). J gave up 0 bases and V 7 bases, and 9 bases lay outside the gene matches. CDR3 sequence (DNA): TGTGCCAGTATGGTTGCTAGCGGGGGAGTAGCCAAAAACATTCAGTACTTC. Its protein product is CASMVASGGVAKNIQYF.

This chain uses TRBV18 with TRBJ1-3; D perhaps matches TRBD1 (5 bases). Trimming removed 1 base from V and 0 bases from J, with 10 bases in between. CDR3 length: 16 amino acids. Germline V lookup: CDR1 KGHSH, CDR2 LQKENI. DNA for the CDR3: TGTGCCAGCTCACCACAAGGGACTACCTCTGGAAACACCATATATTTT. Encoded protein: CASSPQGTTSGNTIYF.

This clone was observed a few times. The chain employs TRBV19 and TRBJ1-1; possibly TRBD1 for D (5 bases). This CDR3 contains 16 residues. Trimming removed 6 bases from V and 0 bases from J, with 17 bases in between. Germline CDR1 LNHDA, CDR2 SQIVND (reference sequence). CDR3 nucleotides: TGTGCCAGTAGGCCGAGACAGTTTACAATGAACACTGAAGCTTTCTTT. It specifies CASRPRQFTMNTEAFF.